The 11 T cell receptor beta chains below were found in one sample sequenced in a study of blood T cells in healthy people across ages. Sample-barcoded 5' priming and a J-beta primer mix drove a second PCR of about 6 to 12 cycles. TCRdb processed the 5' RACE reads anew with MiXCR; each CDR3 protein has one entry. Among about 930,000 distinct CDR3 sequences listed, roughly 28% were seen once. These sequences were also reported in another study, on T cells of mothers and their children.

Sequencing was done on a sample of blood. These receptors were collected from a woman between 35 and 50 years old in good health.

This clonotype was picked up a small number of times. The CDR3 bases are TGCAGTGCTAGTCGGGGGGCAAATGAGCAGTACTTC. It is translated as CSASRGANEQYF. The gene calls are TRBV20-1 and TRBJ2-5; D may be TRBD2 (7 bases). CDR3 size: 12 residues. The V end was cut by 3 bases, the J end by 11 bases, with 16 bases between. Germline-derived CDR1 and CDR2 are DFQATT and SNEGSKA (reference sequence).

The V and J genes are TRBV29-1 and TRBJ2-2; no definite D call. There are 12 residues in the CDR3. Trimming pared 6 bases from V and 0 bases from J, leaving 5 bases between. The germline CDR1 and CDR2 sequences are SQVTM and ANQGSEA. The CDR3 reads CSVRPNTGELFF. The CDR3 coding sequence is TGCAGCGTACGGCCGAACACCGGGGAGCTGTTTTTT.

The chain recombines TRBV28 with TRBJ1-4, with 11 bases that match TRBD1. The V segment lost 1 base and the J segment 8 bases; nucleotides outside the gene matches: 3. The CDR3 covers 15 residues. The germline gives CDR1 MDHEN, CDR2 SYDVKM. Written as DNA, the CDR3 is TGTGCCAGCAGTTTATCGGGACAGGGGGGCGAAAAACTGTTTTTT. Translation: CASSLSGQGGEKLFF.

This clonotype was observed a few times. The chain couples TRBV20-1 to TRBJ1-3; D gene uncertain. The CDR3 extends over 12 amino acids. The V and J ends lost 6 bases and 0 bases respectively, with 6 bases between them. Per the germline V gene, CDR1 is DFQATT and CDR2 is SNEGSKA (reference sequence). This CDR3 reads CSALSSGNTIYF. As DNA, the CDR3 is TGCAGTGCACTTAGCTCTGGAAACACCATATATTTT.

In this sample, this clonotype turned up many times. The chain uses TRBV25-1 and TRBJ2-7; D perhaps matches TRBD1 (6 bases). This CDR3 is built from 16 residues. V was clipped by 0 bases and J by 4 bases, with 16 bases between them. In germline, CDR1 is MGHDK, CDR2 SYGVNS. CDR3 coding DNA: TGTGCCAGCAGTGAATATCTGAGACAGGAGTTGTACGAGCAGTACTTC. It yields the protein CASSEYLRQELYEQYF.

This clonotype has just a few counts. V usage is TRBV19 and J usage is TRBJ2-7; 7 bases are a match to TRBD2. J was trimmed by 3 bases and V by 3 bases; bases with no gene match: 5. The CDR3 length is 14 residues. Germline loops: CDR1 LNHDA, CDR2 SQIVND (reference sequence). CDR3 sequence: CASSMGGKGYEQYF. As DNA, the CDR3 is TGTGCCAGTAGTATGGGAGGGAAGGGCTACGAGCAGTACTTC.

This clonotype was detected only a few times. CDR3 sequence reads: CASSLATGGRETQYF. CDR3 DNA: TGTGCCAGCAGCTTAGCAACTGGCGGTAGGGAGACCCAGTACTTC. This chain joins TRBV7-6 and TRBJ2-5; D is undetermined. V was cut by 0 bases and J by 5 bases, with 13 bases left in between. The CDR3 is 15 amino acids. Germline V CDR1 and CDR2: SGHVS, FNYEAQ. The full variable domain, rest sourced from reference TRBV7-6 and TRBJ2-5, is GAGVSQSPRYKVTKRGQDVALRCDPISGHVSLYWYRQALGQGPEFLTYFNYEAQQDKSGLPNDRFSAERPEGSISTLTIQRTEQRDSAMYRCASSLATGGRETQYFGPGTRLLVL.

This clonotype was seen repeatedly, ten times or more. The chain recombines TRBV29-1 with TRBJ2-4; possibly TRBD1 for D (6 bases). Deletions cut 1 base from V and 5 bases from J, with 12 bases between. The CDR3 extends over 14 amino acids. Germline V gene lookup returns CDR1 SQVTM and CDR2 ANQGSEA. CDR3 sequence reads: CSVEGEGGQNIQYF. Written as DNA, the CDR3 is TGCAGCGTTGAAGGGGAAGGGGGACAAAACATTCAGTACTTC.

This clonotype occurred many times. The chain recombines TRBV28 with TRBJ2-1; D possibly corresponds to TRBD2 (6 bases). CDR1 and CDR2 (germline): MDHEN, SYDVKM. The CDR3 runs to 12 residues. Between the trimmed V and J ends, which lost 6 bases and 12 bases, there was a span of 15 bases. CDR3 bases: TGTGCCAGCAGCCAAGGACCGGGGGTGCAGTTCTTC. Translation: CASSQGPGVQFF.

This clonotype has a count of ten or more. This chain connects TRBV27 to TRBJ1-2, with a tentative D call TRBD1 (5 bases). Trimming pared 3 bases from V and 4 bases from J, leaving 12 bases between. Germline CDR1 reads MNHEY; CDR2 reads SMNVEV (reference sequence). This CDR3 is 14 amino acids long. CDR3 amino acids: CASSFNRGVYGYTF. The CDR3 coding sequence is TGTGCCAGCAGTTTTAATAGGGGCGTCTATGGCTACACCTTC.

This clonotype was recorded a few times. The chain is built from TRBV15 and TRBJ2-3, with TRBD1 matching 10 bases. There are 14 residues in the CDR3. CDR1 LNHNV and CDR2 YYDKDF come from the germline V gene (reference sequence). J lost 4 bases, V lost 6 bases, and 4 bases had no gene match. The CDR3 DNA follows: TGTGCCACCAGGGGGACAGGGGTTTCAGATACGCAGTATTTT. Residues: CATRGTGVSDTQYF.